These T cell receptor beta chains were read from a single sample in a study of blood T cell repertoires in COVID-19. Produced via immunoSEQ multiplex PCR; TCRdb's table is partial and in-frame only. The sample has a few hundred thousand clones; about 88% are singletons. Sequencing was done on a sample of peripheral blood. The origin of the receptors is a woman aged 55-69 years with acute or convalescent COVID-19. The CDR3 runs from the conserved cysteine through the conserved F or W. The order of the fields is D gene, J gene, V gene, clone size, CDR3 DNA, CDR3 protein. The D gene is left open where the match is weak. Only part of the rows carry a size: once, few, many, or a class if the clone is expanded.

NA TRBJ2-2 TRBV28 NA TGTGCCAGCAGTCTCAGACAGGACACCGGGGAGCTGTTTTTT CASSLRQDTGELFF
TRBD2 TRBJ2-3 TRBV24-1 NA TGTGCCACCAGTGCATCTAGCGGGAGCACAGATACGCAGTATTTT CATSASSGSTDTQYF
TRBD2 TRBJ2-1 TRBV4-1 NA TGCGCCAGCAGCTTAGCGGGGTCCCTAAATGAGCAGTTCTTC CASSLAGSLNEQFF
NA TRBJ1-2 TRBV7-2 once TGTGCCAGCAGCTTGGGCACCTCTAACTATGGCTACACCTTC CASSLGTSNYGYTF
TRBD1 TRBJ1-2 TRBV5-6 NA TGTGCCAGCAGCTATCGGGACAGGGGGGGACACTATGGCTACACCTTC CASSYRDRGGHYGYTF
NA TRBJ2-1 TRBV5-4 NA TGTGCCAGCAGCTCGCGTAAGGAATCGACTTACAATGAGCAGTTCTTC CASSSRKESTYNEQFF
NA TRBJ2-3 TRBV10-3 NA TGTGCCATCAGGACCAGAACTAACACAGATACGCAGTATTTT CAIRTRTNTDTQYF
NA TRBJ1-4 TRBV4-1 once TGCGCCAGCAGCCCCCGGCCTAGCAGACTGTTTTTT CASSPRPSRLFF
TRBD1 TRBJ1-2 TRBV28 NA TGTGCCAGCAGCCGGACAGGGGGCAACTATGGCTACACCTTC CASSRTGGNYGYTF
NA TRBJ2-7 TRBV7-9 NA TGTGCCAGCAGCTTATGGCAAGGGGACGAGCAGTACTTC CASSLWQGDEQYF
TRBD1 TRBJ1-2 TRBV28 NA TGTGCCAGCAGTCCCAGAGGCAGGGGGCTAATCTATGGCTACACCTTC CASSPRGRGLIYGYTF
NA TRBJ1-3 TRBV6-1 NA TGTGCCAGCAGTGAAAAACGACAGGCTTCTGGAAACACCATATATTTT CASSEKRQASGNTIYF
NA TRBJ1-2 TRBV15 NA TGTGCCACCAGCAGGGCCCAGGGATTTGGGGGCTACACCTTC CATSRAQGFGGYTF
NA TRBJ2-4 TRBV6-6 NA TGTGCCAGCAGTGCCACGGGGGCCAAAAACATTCAGTACTTC CASSATGAKNIQYF
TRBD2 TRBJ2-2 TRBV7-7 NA TGTGCTACGGGGGGGGCTGTGAACACCGGGGAGCTGTTTTTT CATGGAVNTGELFF
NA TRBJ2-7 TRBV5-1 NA TGCGCCAGCAGGGGCTCCACCTACGAGCAGTACTTC CASRGSTYEQYF
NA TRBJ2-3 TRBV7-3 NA TGTGCCAGCAGCTGGGGGCAACCCACAGATACGCAGTATTTT CASSWGQPTDTQYF
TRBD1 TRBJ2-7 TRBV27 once TGTGCCAGCAGTTCCGGAAGACAGGGTCCGTACCGTACCGAGGACTACGAGCAGTACTTC CASSSGRQGPYRTEDYEQYF
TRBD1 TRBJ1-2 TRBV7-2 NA TGTGCCAGCAGCCTAGGACAGGGGGAGTACGGTGGCTACACCTTC CASSLGQGEYGGYTF
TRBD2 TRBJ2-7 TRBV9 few TGTGCCAGCAGCGTAGCCGGCGGGAGCGGTCCACGCTACGAGCAGTACTTC CASSVAGGSGPRYEQYF
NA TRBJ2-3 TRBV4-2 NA TGTGCCAGCAGCCAAGATCCCGTGGAGGGGGCAGGAGATACGCAGTATTTT CASSQDPVEGAGDTQYF
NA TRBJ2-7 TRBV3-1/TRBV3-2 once TGTGCCAGCAGCCAAGCGTTGACAGGACTGAATTTAGGGGGCTCCTACGAGCAGTACTTC CASSQALTGLNLGGSYEQYF
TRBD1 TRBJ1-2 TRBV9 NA TGTGCCAGCAGCTCCCCGACAGGGGGCTATGGCTACACCTTC CASSSPTGGYGYTF
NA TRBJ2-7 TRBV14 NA TGTGCCAGCAGCCACCCCCGGGACATTCCCTACGAGCAGTACTTC CASSHPRDIPYEQYF
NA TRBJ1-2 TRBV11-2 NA TGTGCCAGCAGCTTTGAGGCGGCTGGCTATGGCTACACCTTC CASSFEAAGYGYTF
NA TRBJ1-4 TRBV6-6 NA TGTGCCAGCAGTTACTCGATCGGTGAAAAACTGTTTTTT CASSYSIGEKLFF